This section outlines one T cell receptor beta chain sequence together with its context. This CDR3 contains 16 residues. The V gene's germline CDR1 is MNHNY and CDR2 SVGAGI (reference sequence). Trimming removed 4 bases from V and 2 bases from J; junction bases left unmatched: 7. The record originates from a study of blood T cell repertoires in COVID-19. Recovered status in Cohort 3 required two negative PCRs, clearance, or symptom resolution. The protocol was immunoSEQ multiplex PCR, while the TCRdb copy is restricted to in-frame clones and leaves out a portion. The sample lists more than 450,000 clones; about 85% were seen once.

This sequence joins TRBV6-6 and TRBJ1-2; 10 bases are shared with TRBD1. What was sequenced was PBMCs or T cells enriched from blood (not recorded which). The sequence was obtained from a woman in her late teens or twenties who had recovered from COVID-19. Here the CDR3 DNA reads TGTGCCAGCAGTTCCCCCACGGGACAGGGGAACTATGGCTACACCTTC. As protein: CASSSPTGQGNYGYTF.